Sequencing of this T cell receptor beta chain was carried out in a study of control samples from healthy donors and cancer patients. Assay used: immunoSEQ multiplex PCR; TCRdb lists only in-frame clones, some missing. This table has 90,000 to 95,000 clones, approximately 80% appearing once. Sequencing was done on a sample of blood. This receptor was taken from a man between 25 and 39 years old in good health.

CDR3 loop: CASSPVGQGPQPQHF. CDR3 sequence (DNA): TGTGCCAGCTCCCCGGTAGGACAGGGCCCTCAGCCCCAGCATTTT. V gene TRBV18 combines with J gene TRBJ1-5, with 8 positions matching TRBD1. Trimming took 6 bases from V and 6 from J; bases not matched to a gene: 10. Germline CDR1 and CDR2: KGHSH and LQKENI. The length of the CDR3 is 15 residues.